This entry concerns a single T cell receptor (beta chain). Its antigen remains unknown. This sample was taken from a study of post-analysis software for immune sequencing data. Findings and limits, study-wide: For normalized Chao1 diversity, multiple sclerosis patients scored significantly lower than controls did.

TCR beta cDNA libraries had unique molecular identifiers. TCRdb called the PCR reads again in MiXCR, with one record for every CDR3 protein. The sample holds approximately 440,000 distinct CDR3 sequences; around 40% are singletons and the top ten take around an eighth. The specimen was blood. The source is a girl aged 5-17 years with multiple sclerosis.

Here the CDR3 reads CASSRLADHTGELFF. The CDR3 region has the DNA TGTGCCAGCAGCCGACTAGCGGACCACACCGGGGAGCTGTTTTTT. This chain uses TRBV11-2 with TRBJ2-2; 9 bases match TRBD2. CDR3 length: 15 residues. V was pared by 5 bases and J by 3 bases, with 4 bases of the junction left unmatched. The germline V gene encodes CDR1 SGHAT and CDR2 FQNNGV.